This T cell receptor (beta chain) comes out of a study of CD8 T cells in Susac syndrome. Reverse transcription of about 0.45 to 1 ug RNA was performed with random hexamers. It was immunoSEQ multiplex PCR that amplified TCR beta CDR3 across 54 Vbeta and 13 Jbeta. TCRdb independently ran MiXCR on the immunoSEQ multiplex PCR reads; one entry per CDR3 protein. This table has around 170,000 distinct CDR3 sequences, roughly 95% appearing once. Trimming pared 0 bases from V and 8 bases from J, leaving 7 bases between. Germline V gives CDR1 KGHSH, CDR2 LQKENI. The CDR3 has 12 amino acids. This clonotype originated in a human donor with Susac syndrome. This chain connects TRBV18 to TRBJ1-2; D is unclear. Sequencing was performed on CD4+ T cells from PBMCs. This chain's CDR3 is CASSPPEVGYTF. CDR3 nucleotides: TGTGCCAGCTCACCACCGGAAGTAGGCTACACCTTC.